This T cell receptor beta chain emerged from a study of long-term antiretroviral therapy in people with HIV. This CDR3 region has 13 residues. Germline V CDR1 and CDR2: SGHVS, FQNEAQ. Trimming pared 1 base from V and 6 bases from J, leaving 10 bases between. Broader study findings: The range of CDR3 lengths in HIV repertoires proved narrower than that found in controls. Gathering of blood took place between about 2003 and 2018, possibly under older ART regimens.

Concerning this clone itself: The antigen is unknown.

Survey-level resolution applied to immunoSEQ assay v3.0. TCRdb's copy holds only in-frame clones and misses some; the assay was immunoSEQ multiplex PCR. The sample lists 30,000 to 50,000 clones, 86% occurring once. The chain has TRBV7-8 and TRBJ2-7, with D hard to call. This TCR derives from a woman in her late teens or twenties with HIV. The source was unsorted PBMCs, collected just before starting antiretroviral therapy. DNA for the CDR3: TGTGCCAGCAGCTTAGAGCCCGCTCTCGAGCAGTACTTC. Protein product: CASSLEPALEQYF.